One T cell receptor beta chain is described in this entry. Sequencing used immunoSEQ multiplex PCR; TCRdb keeps in-frame clones, though not all of them. Found here are about 84,000 clones, 93% of them singletons; the top ten hold about 0.23%. V trimming: 5 bases; J trimming: 8 bases; junction bases outside the gene matches: 8. Germline V lookup: CDR1 MDHEN, CDR2 SYDVKM. CDR3 length equals 15 residues. This specimen comes from a study of technical replicates of blood from a handful of donors. The receptor was derived from a human donor in good health. This chain uses TRBV28 with TRBJ2-1; the match to TRBD2 covers 11 bases. Sequencing input: T cells isolated from PBMCs. Here the CDR3 reads CASSHGTSGGDEQFF. The CDR3 bases are TGTGCCAGCAGTCATGGGACTAGCGGAGGGGATGAGCAGTTCTTC. The full variable domain, completed using reference TRBV28 and TRBJ2-1, is DVKVTQSSRYLVKRTGEKVFLECVQDMDHENMFWYRQDPGLGLRLIYFSYDVKMKEKGDIPEGYSVSREKKERFSLILESASTNQTSMYLCASSHGTSGGDEQFFGPGTRLTVL.